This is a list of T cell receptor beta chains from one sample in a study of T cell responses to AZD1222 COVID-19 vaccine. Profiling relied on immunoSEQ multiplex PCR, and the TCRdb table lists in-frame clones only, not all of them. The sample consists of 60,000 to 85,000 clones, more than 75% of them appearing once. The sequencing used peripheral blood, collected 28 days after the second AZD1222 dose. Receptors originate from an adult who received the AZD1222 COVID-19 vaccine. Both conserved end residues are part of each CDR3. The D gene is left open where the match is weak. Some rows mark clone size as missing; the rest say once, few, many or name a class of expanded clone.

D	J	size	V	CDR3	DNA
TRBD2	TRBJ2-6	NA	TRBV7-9	CASSFSGYAANVLTF	TGTGCCAGCAGCTTTAGCGGGTACGCGGCCAACGTCCTGACTTTC
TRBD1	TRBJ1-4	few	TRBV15	CATRTGGADYEKLFF	TGTGCCACGAGGACAGGGGGCGCCGACTATGAAAAACTGTTTTTT
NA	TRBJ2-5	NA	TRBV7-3	CASSQGVQETQYF	TGTGCCAGCAGCCAGGGTGTTCAAGAGACCCAGTACTTC
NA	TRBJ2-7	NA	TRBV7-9	CASSLRTRGDEQYF	TGTGCCAGCAGCTTAAGGACGAGGGGGGACGAGCAGTACTTC
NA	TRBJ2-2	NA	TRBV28	CASSLQGSGELFF	TGTGCCAGCAGTTTACAGGGGTCCGGGGAGCTGTTTTTT
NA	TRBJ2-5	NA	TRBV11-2	CASSLTQYF	TGTGCCAGCAGCCTAACCCAGTACTTC
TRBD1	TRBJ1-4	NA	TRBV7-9	CASSPRGGEKLFF	TGTGCCAGCAGCCCCAGGGGGGGTGAAAAACTGTTTTTT
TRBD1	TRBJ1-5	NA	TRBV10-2	CARPSPRTGVFGTQPQHF	TGCGCCAGACCCTCCCCGAGGACAGGGGTATTTGGTACACAGCCCCAGCATTTT
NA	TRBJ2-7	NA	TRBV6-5	CASSYSVKGRGEQYF	TGTGCCAGCAGTTACTCGGTTAAGGGACGCGGAGAGCAGTACTTC
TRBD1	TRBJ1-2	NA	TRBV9	CASSKTGVGYGYTF	TGTGCCAGCAGTAAGACAGGGGTGGGATATGGCTACACCTTC
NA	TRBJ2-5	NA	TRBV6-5	CASTPDKETQYF	TGTGCCAGCACCCCGGACAAAGAGACCCAGTACTTC
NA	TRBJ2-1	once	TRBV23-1	CASSQPPPAVSPYNEQFF	TGCGCCAGCAGTCAACCTCCCCCAGCCGTATCCCCCTACAATGAGCAGTTCTTC
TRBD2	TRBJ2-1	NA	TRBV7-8	CASSTTSGDYNEQFF	TGTGCCAGCAGCACAACTAGCGGGGACTACAATGAGCAGTTCTTC
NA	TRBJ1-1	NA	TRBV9	CASSVTGGGNTEAFF	TGTGCCAGCAGCGTCACAGGCGGGGGGAACACTGAAGCTTTCTTT
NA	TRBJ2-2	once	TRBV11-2	CASSSLQGNTGELFF	TGTGCCAGCAGCTCTTTACAGGGCAACACCGGGGAGCTGTTTTTT
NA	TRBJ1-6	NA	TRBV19	CASSPSGEASPLHF	TGTGCCAGTAGCCCGTCAGGGGAAGCTTCACCCCTCCACTTT
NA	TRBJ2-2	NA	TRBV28	CASSSWGKPGELFF	TGTGCCAGCAGTTCTTGGGGAAAACCCGGGGAGCTGTTTTTT
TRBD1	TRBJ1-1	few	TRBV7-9	CASSSTGTFSGTEAFF	TGTGCCAGCAGCTCGACAGGGACCTTCTCAGGGACTGAAGCTTTCTTT
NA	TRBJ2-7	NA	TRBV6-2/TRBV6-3	CASSYVPAALSYEQYF	TGTGCCAGCAGTTACGTACCCGCGGCGCTCTCCTACGAGCAGTACTTC
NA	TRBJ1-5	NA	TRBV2	CASSVDSSQPQHF	TGTGCCAGCAGTGTGGACAGTTCCCAGCCCCAGCATTTT
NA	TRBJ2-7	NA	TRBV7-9	CASSTLQGSYEQYF	TGTGCCAGCAGCACCCTACAGGGCTCCTACGAGCAGTACTTC
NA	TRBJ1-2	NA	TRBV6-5	CASSYLGQGYGYTF	TGTGCCAGCAGTTACCTGGGGCAGGGCTATGGCTACACCTTC
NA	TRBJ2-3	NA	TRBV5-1	CASSLARGADTQYF	TGCGCCAGCAGCCTCGCCAGGGGGGCAGATACGCAGTATTTT
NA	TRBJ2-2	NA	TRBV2	CASLNHRDTGELFF	TGTGCCAGCCTTAACCATAGGGACACCGGGGAGCTGTTTTTT
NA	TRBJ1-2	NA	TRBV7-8	CASSLARTYGYTF	TGTGCCAGCAGCTTAGCCAGGACCTATGGCTACACCTTC
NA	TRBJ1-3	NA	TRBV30	CAWSQITGTGNTIYF	TGTGCCTGGAGTCAGATCACAGGGACTGGAAACACCATATATTTT
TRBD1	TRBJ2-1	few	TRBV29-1	CSGVLGDRGPNEQFF	TGCAGCGGCGTTCTGGGGGACAGGGGCCCCAATGAGCAGTTCTTC
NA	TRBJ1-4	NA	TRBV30	CAWSPLGREKLFF	TGTGCCTGGAGTCCCCTTGGCAGGGAAAAACTGTTTTTT
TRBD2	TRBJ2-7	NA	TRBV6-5	CASSPREGEPYEQYF	TGTGCCAGCAGCCCCCGGGAGGGCGAGCCCTACGAGCAGTACTTC
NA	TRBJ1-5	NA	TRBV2	CASSDEVGSNQPQHF	TGTGCCAGCAGTGACGAAGTCGGTAGCAATCAGCCCCAGCATTTT
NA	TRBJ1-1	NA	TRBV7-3	CASSLDVNTEAFF	TGTGCCAGCAGCTTAGATGTGAACACTGAAGCTTTCTTT
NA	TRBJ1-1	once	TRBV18	CASSEAANTEAFF	TGTGCCAGCTCAGAGGCGGCTAACACTGAAGCTTTCTTT
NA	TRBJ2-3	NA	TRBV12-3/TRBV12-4	CASSSRDTQYF	TGTGCCAGCAGTTCGAGGGATACGCAGTATTTT
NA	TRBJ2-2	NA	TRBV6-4	CASSDGYTGELFF	TGTGCCAGCAGTGACGGCTACACCGGGGAGCTGTTTTTT
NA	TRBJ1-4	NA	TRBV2	CASSVYRREKLFF	TGTGCCAGCAGTGTGTACCGGAGAGAAAAACTGTTTTTT
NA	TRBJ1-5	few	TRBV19	CASREGDQPQHF	TGTGCCAGCCGGGAGGGTGATCAGCCCCAGCATTTT
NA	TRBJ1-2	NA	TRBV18	CASSQTRDGAYGYTF	TGTGCCAGCTCACAAACCCGGGACGGAGCCTATGGCTACACCTTC
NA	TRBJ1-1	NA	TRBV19	CASIPGQTYDEAFF	TGTGCCAGTATCCCCGGACAGACCTACGATGAAGCTTTCTTT
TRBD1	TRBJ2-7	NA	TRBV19	CASSPRTGLYEQYF	TGTGCCAGTAGTCCCCGGACAGGACTTTACGAGCAGTACTTC
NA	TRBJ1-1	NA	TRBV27	CASSPRQGSTEAFF	TGTGCCAGCAGTCCCCGACAAGGAAGCACTGAAGCTTTCTTT
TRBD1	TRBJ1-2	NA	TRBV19	CASTEPGTGYGYTF	TGTGCCAGTACCGAGCCCGGGACAGGGTATGGCTACACCTTC
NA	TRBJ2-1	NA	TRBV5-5	CASSFLGRWFSYNEQFF	TGTGCCAGCAGCTTCCTTGGGCGTTGGTTCTCCTACAATGAGCAGTTCTTC
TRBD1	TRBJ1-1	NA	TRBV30	CAWSVGTGVTEAFF	TGTGCCTGGAGTGTGGGGACAGGGGTCACTGAAGCTTTCTTT
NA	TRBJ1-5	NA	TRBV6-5	CASSSGRGGQPQHF	TGTGCCAGCAGCTCAGGCAGGGGAGGACAGCCCCAGCATTTT
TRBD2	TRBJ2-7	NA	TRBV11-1	CASSPKAGSSYEQYF	TGTGCCAGCAGCCCAAAAGCGGGGAGCTCCTACGAGCAGTACTTC